This T cell receptor beta chain was observed in a study of blood T cell repertoires in COVID-19. In the study overall: Material from acute and convalescent COVID-19 was sourced from the United States, Italy and Spain.

The study recruited people aged 18 to 89 years across around 24 US areas. In Cohort 3, a recovered donor had either two negative PCRs, clearance, or symptom resolution. In the original workflow: Researchers report that nucleated cell counts were estimated from reference gene primer amplification. Some clones are missing from TCRdb's copy, which holds only in-frame ones; the method was immunoSEQ multiplex PCR. The V and J calls and clone size come from that table; D and trimming were worked out from the DNA. There are 160,000 or so clones in the sample; under 90% occur only once, and roughly 8% lies in the top ten. Germline V gene data show CDR1 as SGHTA and CDR2 as FQGNSA. The CDR3 is made up of 15 amino acids. Trimming took off 2 bases at V and 9 bases at J, with 17 bases between the two ends.

The sequenced sample consisted of PBMCs or T cells enriched from blood (not recorded which). The J gene is TRBJ2-1, the V gene TRBV7-2; D is possibly TRBD2 (5 bases). The receptor's source is a woman between 50 and 59 years old who had recovered from COVID-19. The CDR3 sequence is CASSLPRPTRGEQFF. The CDR3 DNA reads TGTGCCAGCAGCTTACCTAGGCCAACCCGGGGTGAGCAGTTCTTC.